A single sample is the source of the 19 T cell receptor beta chains below, sequenced in a study of neoadjuvant anti-PD-1 for oral cavity cancer (dated by TCRdb to the early 2020s). The time point label corresponds to: before neoadjuvant nivolumab. The protocol used for the library was the immunoSEQ multiplex PCR assay. TCRdb carries this immuneACCESS record with in-frame sequences only. Its versions omit some clonotypes, under half of them owing to an unresolved V gene in the studies checked, with the rest unexplained. The sample data list some 14,000 clones, and around two thirds of these were observed just once. The top ten clonotypes cover 2% to 2.5% of the sample. Source: PBMCs, taken before nivolumab (anti-PD-1) treatment. Receptors were obtained from a person between 40 and 85 years old with oral cavity squamous cell carcinoma.

This chain links TRBV7-9 with TRBJ1-2, with 7 positions matching TRBD1. This CDR3 region has 15 residues. Germline lookup yields CDR1 SEHNR and CDR2 FQNEAQ (reference sequence). With V trimmed by 5 bases and J by 1 base, 7 bases remained unmatched. In DNA form, the CDR3 reads TGTGCCAGCAGCCGGGACAGAAGCTATAACTATGGCTACACCTTC. Translated, it gives CASSRDRSYNYGYTF.

The chain employs TRBV18 and TRBJ2-3; D may be TRBD2 (5 bases). Germline assignment: CDR1 KGHSH and CDR2 LQKENI. The CDR3 loop spans 11 amino acids. V was shortened by 8 bases and J by 6 bases, with 9 bases between the two germline ends. CDR3 amino acids: CASTGGDTQYF. DNA of the CDR3: TGTGCCAGCACGGGCGGGGATACGCAGTATTTT.

This clone was counted a few times. V is TRBV20-1 and J is TRBJ1-1; no clear D gene. V was cut by 3 bases and J by 2 bases, with 4 bases left in between. The CDR3 sequence is 11 residues long. Germline V lookup: CDR1 DFQATT, CDR2 SNEGSKA (reference sequence). This CDR3 is CSASRNTEAFF. The DNA for the CDR3 is TGCAGTGCTAGCCGCAACACTGAAGCTTTCTTT.

This clone was detected a few times. V gene TRBV28 combines with J gene TRBJ1-5, with 9 bases matching TRBD1. CDR3 length: 15 amino acids. J lost 4 bases, V lost 6 bases, and 7 bases had no gene match. Germline CDR1 is MDHEN and CDR2 is SYDVKM. CDR3 sequence reads: CASRRLGQGNQPQHF. The CDR3 DNA is TGTGCCAGCAGGAGACTGGGACAGGGAAATCAGCCCCAGCATTTT.

This clone has just a few counts. This chain connects TRBV28 to TRBJ2-2; 9 nucleotides agree with TRBD1. Germline V gives CDR1 MDHEN, CDR2 SYDVKM. The CDR3 length is 16 residues. The V segment lost 6 bases and the J segment 6 bases; nucleotides outside the gene matches: 11. The CDR3 here is CASSSPGQGIAGELFF. As DNA, the CDR3 is TGTGCCAGCAGCTCCCCGGGACAGGGCATCGCCGGGGAGCTGTTTTTT.

The chain combines TRBV5-5 with TRBJ2-1; perhaps TRBD2 as D (6 bases). Germline CDR1 and CDR2: SGHKS and YYEKEE (reference sequence). This CDR3 comprises 15 residues. The V and J ends lost 0 bases and 9 bases respectively, with 16 bases between them. The CDR3 DNA is TGTGCCAGCAGCTTGGGACTAGTGGGTTCAAGTGAGCAGTTCTTC. Translated, it gives CASSLGLVGSSEQFF.

This clone was found a few times. The rearrangement links TRBV28 to TRBJ1-2; 7 bases are shared with TRBD1. This CDR3 is built from 15 residues. Germline V gene data show CDR1 as MDHEN and CDR2 as SYDVKM. Losses at the gene ends were 10 bases for V and 3 bases for J; bases not matched to a gene: 14. CDR3: CATFGWGQNYYGYTF. In DNA, the CDR3 is TGTGCCACCTTCGGTTGGGGACAGAACTACTATGGCTACACCTTC.

The chain joins TRBV7-8 to TRBJ1-1, with D perhaps TRBD1 (5 bases). The CDR3 spans 13 residues. Between the trimmed V and J ends, which lost 5 bases and 8 bases, there was a span of 15 bases. Germline V gene lookup returns CDR1 SGHVS and CDR2 FQNEAQ. CDR3: CASSHRGNREAFF. DNA of the CDR3: TGTGCCAGCAGCCACCGAGGCAACAGGGAAGCTTTCTTT.

Only a few counts were recorded for this clone. The chain joins TRBV9 to TRBJ2-2, with D perhaps TRBD1 (7 bases). V lost 2 bases and J lost 4, with 12 bases in between. Germline lookup yields CDR1 SGDLS and CDR2 YYNGEE. This CDR3 is 15 amino acids long. CDR3 amino acids: CASSVRQGGTGELFF. CDR3 DNA sequence: TGTGCCAGCAGCGTCCGACAGGGAGGCACCGGGGAGCTGTTTTTT.

This clone turned up a few times. The junction departs from germline at one end; a sequencing error may be responsible. J is TRBJ1-1 and V is TRBV5-4, with D perhaps matching TRBD1 (5 bases). The V gene's germline CDR1 is SGHNT and CDR2 YYREEE (reference sequence). This CDR3 has 14 amino acids. The CDR3 sequence: CASSLDQGRAEAFF. CDR3 in DNA: TGTGCCAGCAGTTTGGACCAGGGACGGGCTGAAGCTTTCTTT. Full variable domain (outside the CDR3, taken from reference TRBV5-4 and TRBJ1-1): ETGVTQSPTHLIKTRGQQVTLRCSSQSGHNTVSWYQQALGQGPQFIFQYYREEENGRGNFPPRFSGLQFPNYSSELNVNALELDDSALYLCASSLDQGRAEAFFGQGTRLTVV.

This clone was found once. This chain joins TRBV9 and TRBJ1-5, with D unclear. Trimming left V 0 bases short and J 5 bases short, with 6 bases between. Germline CDR1 is SGDLS and CDR2 is YYNGEE. The CDR3 has 13 amino acids. The CDR3 nucleotides are TGTGCCAGCAGCGTAGATTTCGATCAGCCCCAGCATTTT. Translation gives CASSVDFDQPQHF.

The chain joins TRBV5-1 to TRBJ2-3; no definite D call. Trimming left V 0 bases short and J 9 bases short, with 8 bases between. CDR1 SGHRS and CDR2 YFSETQ come from the germline V gene. The CDR3 totals 12 residues. CDR3 sequence reads: CASSLGDLTQYF. The CDR3 region has the DNA TGCGCCAGCAGCTTGGGAGATCTGACGCAGTATTTT.

The chain joins TRBV27 to TRBJ2-7; D gene ambiguous. Trimming left V 5 bases short and J 4 bases short, with 6 bases between. Germline CDR1 is MNHEY and CDR2 is SMNVEV (reference sequence). The CDR3 has 11 residues. CDR3 sequence reads: CASSDQYEQYF. The CDR3 DNA is TGTGCCAGCAGTGATCAGTACGAGCAGTACTTC.

The V and J genes are TRBV19 and TRBJ1-6; D possibly corresponds to TRBD1 (5 bases). From germline, CDR1 is LNHDA and CDR2 SQIVND (reference sequence). V lost 9 bases and J lost 5, with 17 bases in between. CDR3 size: 15 residues. CDR3 sequence: CASSLDPGNNSPLHF. The CDR3 nucleotides are TGTGCCAGCAGTCTAGACCCAGGGAATAATTCACCCCTCCACTTT.

This rearrangement joins TRBV6-1 to TRBJ2-1; 11 bases are shared with TRBD2. Germline values: CDR1 MNHNS, CDR2 SASEGT. Trimming removed 4 bases from V and 15 bases from J; junction bases left unmatched: 11. This CDR3 comprises 14 residues. The CDR3 spells CASSVLLAGVGTFF. In DNA, the CDR3 is TGTGCCAGCAGTGTGTTACTAGCGGGAGTGGGTACGTTCTTC.

This clone was counted between two and nine times. The gene calls are TRBV4-1 and TRBJ2-1; D unresolved. Trimming left V 8 bases short and J 8 bases short, with 13 bases between. CDR1 MGHRA and CDR2 YSYEKL come from the germline V gene. This CDR3 contains 12 residues. CDR3: CASLGTKDEQFF. The CDR3 DNA is TGCGCCAGCCTTGGTACCAAGGATGAGCAGTTCTTC.

This clone was counted a few times. CDR3 nucleotide sequence: TGTGCCAGCGGCCTCGACAGGGGCCGAAACACTGAAGCTTTCTTT. Its translation is CASGLDRGRNTEAFF. The rearrangement joins TRBV21-1 to TRBJ1-1; the DNA was not used to check the table's D call, TRBD1. TRBV21-1 is termed a pseudogene. The CDR3 has 15 amino acids.

The V gene is TRBV13, the J gene TRBJ2-1, with TRBD1 matching over 10 bases. The CDR3 loop spans 16 amino acids. The germline CDR1 and CDR2 sequences are PRHDT and FYEKMQ (reference sequence). V was pared by 5 bases and J by 7 bases, with 11 bases of the junction left unmatched. The CDR3 bases are TGTGCCAGCAGCCCCCCGACAGGGGGCGCGGGGAATGAGCAGTTCTTC. Its protein product is CASSPPTGGAGNEQFF.

This rearrangement joins TRBV5-1 to TRBJ2-5; 8 bases are shared with TRBD1. V was pared by 5 bases and J by 3 bases, with 6 bases of the junction left unmatched. Germline values: CDR1 SGHRS, CDR2 YFSETQ. The CDR3 totals 14 residues. The CDR3 nucleotides read TGCGCCAGCAGAATATGGGGACAGGAAGAGACCCAGTACTTC. Residues: CASRIWGQEETQYF.